This is a list of T cell receptor beta chains from one sample in a study of T cell responses to AZD1222 COVID-19 vaccine. Data came from immunoSEQ multiplex PCR; TCRdb stores just in-frame clones and leaves some out. The sample carries under 75,000 clones, roughly 84% recorded once. Source: peripheral blood, taken on day 0 of AZD1222 vaccination. Receptor source: an adult in good health. Each CDR3 is given with its conserved first and last residue. A D gene is named only where the DNA matches it firmly. The size of a clone is reported for some rows only, either as once, few or many, or as a class for expanded clones.

D gene	V gene	clone size	J gene	CDR3 protein	CDR3 DNA
-	TRBV10-3	-	TRBJ1-5	CAISEERVAQPQHF	TGTGCCATCAGTGAGGAAAGGGTTGCTCAGCCCCAGCATTTT
TRBD1	TRBV15	-	TRBJ1-1	CATSLRDRGLNTEAFF	TGTGCCACCAGCTTACGGGACAGGGGGTTGAACACTGAAGCTTTCTTT
-	TRBV6-1	-	TRBJ1-2	CASSEFTSGTYGYTF	TGTGCCAGCAGTGAATTTACGTCCGGAACCTATGGCTACACCTTC
TRBD1	TRBV28	-	TRBJ2-7	CASRPGTGVYEQYF	TGTGCCAGCAGACCCGGGACAGGGGTCTACGAGCAGTACTTC
-	TRBV5-4	-	TRBJ2-3	CASSFESSTDTQYF	TGTGCCAGCAGCTTTGAGAGTAGCACAGATACGCAGTATTTT
TRBD2	TRBV19	-	TRBJ2-5	CASSGTSGVGLQETQYF	TGTGCCAGTAGCGGGACTAGCGGGGTGGGGCTCCAAGAGACCCAGTACTTC
-	TRBV5-1	-	TRBJ1-6	CASSWKGDLPSSPLHF	TGCGCCAGCAGCTGGAAGGGGGACCTTCCTTCTTCACCCCTCCACTTT
-	TRBV27	-	TRBJ2-7	CASSLLSGREQYF	TGTGCCAGCAGTTTATTATCCGGGCGCGAGCAGTACTTC
-	TRBV28	-	TRBJ1-2	CASRRSGIPDYGYTF	TGTGCCAGCAGGAGATCGGGGATCCCAGACTATGGCTACACCTTC
-	TRBV9	-	TRBJ1-1	CASSLGDPNTEAFF	TGTGCCAGCAGCTTGGGGGATCCCAACACTGAAGCTTTCTTT
-	TRBV29-1	-	TRBJ1-1	CSVAAGGGYTEAFF	TGCAGCGTCGCGGCGGGAGGGGGGTACACTGAAGCTTTCTTT
-	TRBV30	once	TRBJ2-7	CAWSPGMPPGQYF	TGTGCCTGGTCCCCGGGGATGCCACCGGGGCAGTACTTC
TRBD2	TRBV25-1	-	TRBJ2-1	CASSGPGVLAGGNEQFF	TGTGCCAGCAGTGGACCTGGCGTACTAGCGGGAGGCAATGAGCAGTTCTTC
-	TRBV29-1	-	TRBJ2-5	CSVVKMGESTETQYF	TGCAGCGTTGTCAAAATGGGTGAAAGTACGGAGACCCAGTACTTC
-	TRBV19	-	TRBJ2-7	CATMPGGQSYEQYF	TGTGCCACCATGCCCGGGGGACAGAGTTACGAGCAGTACTTC
-	TRBV11-3	once	TRBJ2-5	CASSLAGLQETQYF	TGTGCCAGCAGCTTAGCGGGCCTCCAAGAGACCCAGTACTTC
-	TRBV20-1	-	TRBJ1-1	CSASTGTTEAFF	TGCAGTGCTAGTACAGGGACCACTGAAGCTTTCTTT
-	TRBV10-1	-	TRBJ1-1	CASSVGGNTEAFF	TGCGCCAGCAGTGTAGGAGGGAACACTGAAGCTTTCTTT
-	TRBV6-1	once	TRBJ1-2	CASSEIDGYTF	TGTGCCAGCAGTGAGATTGATGGCTACACCTTC
TRBD1	TRBV19	-	TRBJ2-1	CASSTVQGSEQFF	TGTGCCAGTAGTACCGTACAGGGGAGTGAGCAGTTCTTC
-	TRBV5-1	-	TRBJ1-5	CASSLGTEGTSSNQPQHF	TGCGCCAGCAGCTTGGGAACCGAAGGGACAAGTAGCAATCAGCCCCAGCATTTT
-	TRBV5-1	-	TRBJ2-1	CASSLELDEQFF	TGCGCCAGCAGCTTGGAGCTCGATGAGCAGTTCTTC
-	TRBV15	-	TRBJ1-5	CATSREQFNQPQHF	TGTGCCACCAGCAGAGAACAGTTTAATCAGCCCCAGCATTTT
-	TRBV11-2	few	TRBJ2-3	CASSHVGSADTQYF	TGTGCCAGCAGTCATGTGGGGTCCGCAGATACGCAGTATTTT
-	TRBV7-3	-	TRBJ1-1	CASSLGDLAEAFF	TGTGCCAGCAGCCTAGGGGATCTCGCTGAAGCTTTCTTT
-	TRBV6-5	-	TRBJ1-1	CASTTGGKAFF	TGTGCCAGCACCACGGGAGGAAAGGCTTTCTTT
TRBD1	TRBV19	-	TRBJ1-5	CASSIVSQGNQPQHF	TGTGCCAGTAGTATAGTGTCACAGGGGAATCAGCCCCAGCATTTT
-	TRBV7-8	-	TRBJ1-5	CASSLDTGSNQPQHF	TGTGCCAGCAGCTTAGACACAGGTAGCAATCAGCCCCAGCATTTT
-	TRBV15	-	TRBJ1-4	CATRTMGTFGFNEKLFF	TGTGCCACCCGGACGATGGGAACCTTTGGCTTTAATGAAAAACTGTTTTTT
-	TRBV24-1	-	TRBJ2-1	CATSDLQGEVSDEQFF	TGTGCCACCAGTGATTTGCAGGGGGAGGTTTCGGATGAGCAGTTCTTC
TRBD2	TRBV9	-	TRBJ2-1	CASSGGGRGRPEQFF	TGTGCCAGCAGCGGCGGGGGAAGAGGGCGTCCTGAGCAGTTCTTC
-	TRBV6-5	once	TRBJ1-1	CASRVAGNTEAFF	TGTGCCAGCAGGGTCGCGGGTAACACTGAAGCTTTCTTT
TRBD1	TRBV12-3/TRBV12-4	once	TRBJ1-1	CASGIGTAAPKF	TGTGCCAGCGGCATTGGGACAGCGGCTCCTAAATTT
-	TRBV6-2/TRBV6-3	once	TRBJ1-6	CASSDRDNSPLHF	TGTGCCAGCAGTGACAGAGATAATTCACCCCTCCACTTT
-	TRBV5-5	once	TRBJ2-5	CASSSRQVTETQYF	TGTGCCAGCAGCTCCCGACAGGTTACGGAGACCCAGTACTTC
-	TRBV19	-	TRBJ2-7	CASSTSGGESYEQYF	TGTGCCAGTAGTACCTCCGGAGGGGAGTCCTACGAGCAGTACTTC
-	TRBV7-9	-	TRBJ1-1	CACGGTEAFF	TGTGCCTGTGGGGGCACTGAAGCTTTCTTT
-	TRBV19	once	TRBJ2-2	CASRRRERTGELFF	TGTGCCAGTAGGAGACGTGAGCGCACCGGGGAGCTGTTTTTT
TRBD1	TRBV7-6	-	TRBJ1-5	CASSSGQSLGNNQPQHF	TGTGCCAGCAGCTCGGGACAGAGCTTAGGGAACAATCAGCCCCAGCATTTT
-	TRBV28	-	TRBJ2-3	CASSLVIGERVDLTDTQYF	TGTGCCAGCAGTTTGGTAATTGGAGAGCGGGTTGATCTCACAGATACGCAGTATTTT
-	TRBV6-4	-	TRBJ1-5	CASSDIRVVQESNQPQHF	TGTGCCAGCAGTGACATAAGGGTTGTTCAAGAGAGCAATCAGCCCCAGCATTTT
TRBD1	TRBV11-3	-	TRBJ2-1	CASSSGQGYNEQFF	TGTGCCAGCAGCTCCGGACAGGGTTACAATGAGCAGTTCTTC
-	TRBV25-1	-	TRBJ1-3	CASRMGAGNTIYF	TGTGCCAGCAGGATGGGGGCTGGAAACACCATATATTTT
-	TRBV9	once	TRBJ1-5	CASNGDGHSNQPQHF	TGTGCCAGCAATGGGGACGGACATAGCAATCAGCCCCAGCATTTT
-	TRBV15	once	TRBJ1-3	CATSRDKGGQTIYF	TGTGCCACCAGCAGAGATAAAGGGGGACAAACCATATATTTT
-	TRBV9	-	TRBJ1-1	CASSVGPRNTEAFF	TGTGCCAGCAGCGTAGGTCCGAGAAACACTGAAGCTTTCTTT
TRBD1	TRBV6-5	-	TRBJ1-4	CASRTGQPDEKLFF	TGTGCCAGCAGGACGGGACAGCCAGATGAAAAACTGTTTTTT
-	TRBV19	-	TRBJ1-1	CASSIDRGGEAFF	TGTGCCAGTAGTATAGACCGGGGAGGAGAAGCTTTCTTT
-	TRBV4-1	-	TRBJ1-2	CASSTQPGEGGFGYTF	TGCGCCAGCAGCACGCAACCAGGGGAAGGGGGATTTGGCTACACCTTC
TRBD1	TRBV7-9	-	TRBJ1-6	CASTRLGQGVSYSPLHF	TGTGCCAGCACCAGACTGGGACAGGGGGTTTCTTATTCACCCCTCCACTTT
-	TRBV10-3	-	TRBJ1-2	CAISGQGRGGYTF	TGTGCCATCAGTGGTCAGGGCCGTGGGGGCTACACCTTC
-	TRBV9	-	TRBJ2-3	CASSVEWGEGTDTQYF	TGTGCCAGCAGCGTAGAGTGGGGGGAGGGCACAGATACGCAGTATTTT
-	TRBV19	-	TRBJ1-3	CASSALQGGRTTIYF	TGTGCCAGTAGTGCCCTCCAAGGGGGACGGACCACCATATATTTT
-	TRBV7-8	-	TRBJ1-2	CASSRSGGTGYTF	TGTGCCAGCAGCCGCTCGGGGGGGACAGGCTACACCTTC